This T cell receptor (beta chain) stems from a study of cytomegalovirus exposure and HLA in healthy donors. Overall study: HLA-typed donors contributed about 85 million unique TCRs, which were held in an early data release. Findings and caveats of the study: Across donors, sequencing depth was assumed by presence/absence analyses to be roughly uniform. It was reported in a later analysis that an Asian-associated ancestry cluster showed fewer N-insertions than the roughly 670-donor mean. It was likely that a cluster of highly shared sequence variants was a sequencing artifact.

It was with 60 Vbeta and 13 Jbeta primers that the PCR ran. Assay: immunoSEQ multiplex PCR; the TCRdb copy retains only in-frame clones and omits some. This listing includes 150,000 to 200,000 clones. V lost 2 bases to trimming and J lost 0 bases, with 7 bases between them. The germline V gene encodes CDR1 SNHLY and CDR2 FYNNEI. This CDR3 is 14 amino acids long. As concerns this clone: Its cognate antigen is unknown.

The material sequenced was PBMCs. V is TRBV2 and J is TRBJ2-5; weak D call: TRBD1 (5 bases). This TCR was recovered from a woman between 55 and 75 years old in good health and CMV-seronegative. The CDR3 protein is CASSETGNQETQYF. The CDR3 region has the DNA TGTGCCAGCAGTGAAACAGGCAACCAAGAGACCCAGTACTTC. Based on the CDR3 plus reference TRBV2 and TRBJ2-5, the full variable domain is EPEVTQTPSHQVTQMGQEVILRCVPISNHLYFYWYRQILGQKVEFLVSFYNNEISEKSEIFDDQFSVERPDGSNFTLKIRSTKLEDSAMYFCASSETGNQETQYFGPGTRLLVL.